The source of this T cell receptor (beta chain) is a study of cytomegalovirus exposure and HLA in healthy donors. PCR used 60 Vbeta primers and 13 Jbeta primers. Profiled with immunoSEQ multiplex PCR; TCRdb holds only in-frame clones, not every one. Of about 130,000 clones in the sample, 74% were seen once. Deletions cut 4 bases from V and 4 bases from J, with 15 bases between. CDR1 is SGHTS and CDR2 is YDEGEE in the germline V gene. This CDR3 comprises 15 residues. This clone came up a few times. The sequencing input was PBMCs. This receptor was obtained from a woman between 50 and 59 years old in good health and CMV-seropositive. The chain has TRBV5-8 and TRBJ2-1, with D maybe TRBD2 (6 bases). CDR3 in DNA: TGTGCCAGCAGCGCCAGGGACGGGGGTTACAATGAGCAGTTCTTC. It translates to CASSARDGGYNEQFF.